This is a list of T cell receptor beta chains from one sample in a study of blood T cell repertoires in COVID-19. Data came from immunoSEQ multiplex PCR; TCRdb stores just in-frame clones and leaves some out. The table has about 310,000 clones, around 91% seen once. Sequencing used PBMCs or T cells enriched from blood (not recorded which). The receptors originated from a woman aged 40 to 50 who had recovered from COVID-19. CDR3s include the opening cysteine and the closing phenylalanine or tryptophan. A D gene is named only where the DNA matches it firmly. Rows give clone size only sometimes, using once, few, many, or a class for an expanded clone.

J gene,clone size,D gene,V gene,CDR3 protein,CDR3 DNA
TRBJ1-3,NA,TRBD1,TRBV13,CASSLGGPRDRGSNTIYF,TGTGCCAGCAGCTTAGGAGGCCCCCGGGACAGGGGCTCAAACACCATATATTTT
TRBJ2-7,NA,NA,TRBV7-7,CASSLGPGESYEQYF,TGTGCTAGCAGCTTGGGCCCGGGGGAGTCCTACGAGCAGTACTTC
TRBJ2-1,NA,NA,TRBV27,CASSRPARGSYNEQFF,TGTGCCAGCAGTCGGCCAGCCAGAGGGTCCTACAATGAGCAGTTCTTC
TRBJ2-7,NA,TRBD2,TRBV18,CASSQGLAGAGEQYF,TGTGCCAGCTCACAGGGACTAGCGGGAGCTGGCGAGCAGTACTTC
TRBJ2-7,NA,TRBD2,TRBV7-2,CASSLVAGTSGSYEQYF,TGTGCCAGCAGCTTAGTGGCAGGGACTAGCGGGAGTTACGAGCAGTACTTC
TRBJ1-2,NA,NA,TRBV4-1,CASSPQTGSNYGYTF,TGCGCCAGCAGCCCTCAAACAGGGTCTAACTATGGCTACACCTTC
TRBJ1-1,once,NA,TRBV28,CASSSGLTEAFF,TGTGCCAGCAGCTCAGGGCTCACTGAAGCTTTCTTT
TRBJ2-3,NA,NA,TRBV7-2,CASSGTAGYTQYF,TGTGCCAGCAGCGGGACTGCGGGGTATACGCAGTATTTT
TRBJ2-1,NA,NA,TRBV24-1,CATSDQSGRLYNEQFF,TGTGCCACCAGTGATCAGAGCGGACGTCTTTACAATGAGCAGTTCTTC
TRBJ1-1,NA,TRBD1,TRBV19,CASRGQLNTEAFF,TGTGCCAGTAGGGGACAGCTGAACACTGAAGCTTTCTTT
TRBJ2-2,NA,TRBD2,TRBV28,CASSLGGGALNTGELFF,TGTGCCAGCAGTTTAGGCGGGGGAGCCCTGAACACCGGGGAGCTGTTTTTT
TRBJ2-7,NA,NA,TRBV4-3,CASSQDRGTETQYF,TGCGCCAGCAGCCAAGATCGGGGGACAGAGACGCAGTACTTC
TRBJ2-1,NA,TRBD2,TRBV7-9,CASSLLLAGYNEQFF,TGTGCCAGCAGCTTATTGCTAGCGGGGTACAATGAGCAGTTCTTC
TRBJ2-6,NA,NA,TRBV3-1/TRBV3-2,CASSLGSPGANVLTF,TGTGCCAGCAGCCTCGGTTCTCCTGGGGCCAACGTCCTGACTTTC
TRBJ2-7,NA,TRBD1,TRBV5-1,CASSLTGVYEQYF,TGCGCCAGCAGCCTGACAGGGGTGTACGAGCAGTACTTC
TRBJ2-7,NA,NA,TRBV7-9,CASSFDQRSEQYF,TGTGCCAGCAGCTTCGACCAGAGGAGCGAGCAGTACTTC
TRBJ2-2,once,NA,TRBV6-5,CASRVPGTGELFF,TGTGCCAGCAGGGTCCCGGGGACCGGGGAGCTGTTTTTT
TRBJ1-2,NA,NA,TRBV5-4,CASSLTGLHGYTF,TGTGCCAGCAGCTTGACAGGGTTGCATGGCTACACCTTC
TRBJ2-5,NA,NA,TRBV5-1,CASRQSFQETQYF,TGCGCCAGCAGGCAAAGCTTCCAAGAGACCCAGTACTTC
TRBJ2-2,once,TRBD2,TRBV11-1,CASSPSSGRASGELFF,TGTGCCAGCAGCCCCTCGAGCGGGAGGGCCTCCGGGGAGCTGTTTTTT
TRBJ2-1,NA,NA,TRBV9,CASSVSGAGEQFF,TGTGCCAGCAGCGTATCAGGGGCGGGTGAGCAGTTCTTC
TRBJ2-1,NA,TRBD2,TRBV30,CAAGGYNEQFF,TGTGCAGCGGGAGGGTACAATGAGCAGTTCTTC
TRBJ1-1,NA,TRBD1,TRBV28,CASSEHGQGAMNTEAFF,TGTGCCAGCAGCGAACACGGACAGGGGGCGATGAACACTGAAGCTTTCTTT
TRBJ1-5,NA,TRBD1,TRBV18,CASSPNRGWDQPQHF,TGTGCCAGCTCACCAAACAGGGGATGGGATCAGCCCCAGCATTTT
TRBJ2-1,NA,NA,TRBV9,CASSVEGTTFYNEQFF,TGTGCCAGCAGCGTAGAGGGGACAACTTTCTACAATGAGCAGTTCTTC
TRBJ1-2,NA,NA,TRBV21-1,CASSKFRQGGNGYTF,TGTGCCAGCAGCAAATTCCGACAGGGGGGCAATGGCTACACCTTC
TRBJ1-2,NA,NA,TRBV2,CASSDEEEKRSFLDGYTF,TGTGCCAGCAGTGACGAGGAGGAGAAGAGGAGTTTTCTAGATGGCTACACCTTC
TRBJ2-7,few,TRBD1,TRBV27,CASSLYSTGGAYEQYF,TGTGCCAGCAGTTTATACTCGACAGGGGGCGCCTACGAGCAGTACTTC
TRBJ1-4,once,NA,TRBV9,CASSVGWGQAEKLFF,TGTGCCAGCAGCGTAGGTTGGGGACAAGCGGAAAAACTGTTTTTT
TRBJ2-1,NA,TRBD2,TRBV4-3,CASSQDRSGGPIEQFF,TGCGCCAGCAGCCAAGATAGGTCGGGAGGGCCAATTGAGCAGTTCTTC
TRBJ2-3,NA,NA,TRBV27,CASSLNGRGTDTQYF,TGTGCCAGCAGTTTAAATGGCAGGGGCACAGATACGCAGTATTTT
TRBJ2-7,NA,NA,TRBV11-2,CASSFRVGLEQYF,TGTGCCAGCAGCTTCAGGGTCGGCTTGGAGCAGTACTTC
TRBJ2-2,NA,NA,TRBV7-9,CASSFHRGGGELFF,TGTGCCAGCAGCTTCCACAGGGGAGGTGGGGAGCTGTTTTTT
TRBJ2-2,NA,TRBD2,TRBV15,CATSVRLAGAGFGELFF,TGTGCCACCAGCGTCAGACTAGCGGGGGCTGGATTCGGGGAGCTGTTTTTT
TRBJ2-6,NA,NA,TRBV4-3,CASSQDAGSGANVLTF,TGCGCCAGCAGCCAAGATGCGGGGAGTGGGGCCAACGTCCTGACTTTC
TRBJ2-1,NA,NA,TRBV7-3,CASSYKAESSYNEQFF,TGTGCCAGCAGCTACAAAGCGGAGAGCTCCTACAATGAGCAGTTCTTC
TRBJ2-7,once,TRBD1,TRBV7-9,CASSRRDRSYEQYF,TGTGCCAGCAGCCGCCGGGACAGATCCTACGAGCAGTACTTC
TRBJ2-7,NA,TRBD2,TRBV19,CASSIDYGLAGRYYEQYF,TGTGCCAGTAGTATCGATTATGGACTAGCGGGACGCTACTACGAGCAGTACTTC
TRBJ2-1,NA,TRBD1,TRBV2,CASSEGFGTGAYNEQFF,TGTGCCAGCAGTGAAGGATTCGGGACAGGGGCCTACAATGAGCAGTTCTTC
TRBJ2-7,NA,TRBD1,TRBV9,CASSPRTGHYEQYF,TGTGCCAGCAGCCCCCGGACAGGCCACTACGAGCAGTACTTC